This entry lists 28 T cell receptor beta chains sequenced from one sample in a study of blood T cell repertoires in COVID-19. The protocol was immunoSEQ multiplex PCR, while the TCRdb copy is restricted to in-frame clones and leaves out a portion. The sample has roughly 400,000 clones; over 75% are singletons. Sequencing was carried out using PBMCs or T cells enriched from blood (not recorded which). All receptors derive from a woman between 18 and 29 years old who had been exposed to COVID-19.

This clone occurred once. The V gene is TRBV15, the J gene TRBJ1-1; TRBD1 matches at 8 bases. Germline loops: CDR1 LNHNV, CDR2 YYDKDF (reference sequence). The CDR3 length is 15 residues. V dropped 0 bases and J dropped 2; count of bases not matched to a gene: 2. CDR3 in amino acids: CATSREAGGNTEAFF. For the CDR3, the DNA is TGTGCCACCAGCAGAGAGGCAGGGGGCAACACTGAAGCTTTCTTT.

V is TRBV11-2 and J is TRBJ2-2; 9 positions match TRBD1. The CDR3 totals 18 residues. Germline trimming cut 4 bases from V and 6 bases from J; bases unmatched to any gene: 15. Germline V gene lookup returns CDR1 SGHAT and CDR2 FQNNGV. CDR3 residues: CASSSIPGTGLPAGELFF. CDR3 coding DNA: TGTGCCAGCAGCTCTATTCCCGGGACAGGGTTACCAGCCGGGGAGCTGTTTTTT.

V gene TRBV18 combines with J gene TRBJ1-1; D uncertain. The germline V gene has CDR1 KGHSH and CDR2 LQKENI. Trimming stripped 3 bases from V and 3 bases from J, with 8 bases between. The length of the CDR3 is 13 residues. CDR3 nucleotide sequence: TGTGCCAGCTCACCTATTCCCGACACTGAAGCTTTCTTT. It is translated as CASSPIPDTEAFF. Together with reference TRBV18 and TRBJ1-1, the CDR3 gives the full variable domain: NAGVMQNPRHLVRRRGQEARLRCSPMKGHSHVYWYRQLPEEGLKFMVYLQKENIIDESGMPKERFSAEFPKEGPSILRIQQVVRGDSAAYFCASSPIPDTEAFFGQGTRLTVV.

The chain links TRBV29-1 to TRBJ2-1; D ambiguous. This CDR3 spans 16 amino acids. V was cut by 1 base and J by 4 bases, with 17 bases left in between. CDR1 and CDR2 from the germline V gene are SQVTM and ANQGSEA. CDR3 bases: TGCAGCGTTGAAGCCGGTTACAGCTTGTCTTACAATGAGCAGTTCTTC. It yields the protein CSVEAGYSLSYNEQFF.

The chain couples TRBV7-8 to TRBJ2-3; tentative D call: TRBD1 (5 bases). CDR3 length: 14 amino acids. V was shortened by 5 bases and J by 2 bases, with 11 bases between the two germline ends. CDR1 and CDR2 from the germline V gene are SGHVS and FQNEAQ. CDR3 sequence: CASSPSRVTDTQYF. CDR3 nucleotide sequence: TGTGCCAGCAGCCCCAGCAGGGTCACAGATACGCAGTATTTT. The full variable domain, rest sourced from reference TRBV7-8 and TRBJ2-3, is GAGVSQSPRYKVAKRGQDVALRCDPISGHVSLFWYQQALGQGPEFLTYFQNEAQLDKSGLPSDRFFAERPEGSVSTLKIQRTQQEDSAVYLCASSPSRVTDTQYFGPGTRLTVL.

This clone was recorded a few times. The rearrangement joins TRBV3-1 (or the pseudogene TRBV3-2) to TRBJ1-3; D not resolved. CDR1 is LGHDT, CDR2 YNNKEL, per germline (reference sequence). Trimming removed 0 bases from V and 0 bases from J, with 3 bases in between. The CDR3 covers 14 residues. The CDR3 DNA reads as TGTGCCAGCAGCCAAGACAACTCTGGAAACACCATATATTTT. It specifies CASSQDNSGNTIYF.

This CDR3 is CASSRGGDYGYTF. The CDR3 nucleotides read TGCGCCAGCAGTCGAGGGGGCGACTATGGCTACACCTTC. The genes are TRBV23-1 and TRBJ1-2; 7 nucleotides agree with TRBD1. TRBV23-1 counts as an open reading frame of uncertain function. Losses at the gene ends were 4 bases for V and 3 bases for J; bases not matched to a gene: 2. The CDR3 length is 13 residues.

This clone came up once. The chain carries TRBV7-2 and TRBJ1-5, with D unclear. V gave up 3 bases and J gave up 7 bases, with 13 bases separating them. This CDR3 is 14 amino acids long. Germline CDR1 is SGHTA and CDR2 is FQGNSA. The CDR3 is CASSLEGMGQPQHF. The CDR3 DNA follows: TGTGCCAGCAGCTTGGAGGGAATGGGGCAGCCCCAGCATTTT.

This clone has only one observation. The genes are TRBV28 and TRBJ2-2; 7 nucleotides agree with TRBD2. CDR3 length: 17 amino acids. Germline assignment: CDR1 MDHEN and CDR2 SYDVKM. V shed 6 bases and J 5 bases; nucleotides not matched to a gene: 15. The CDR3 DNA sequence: TGTGCCAGCAGAGGTTCCGGGGGGTTCTTTGTTACCGGGGAGCTGTTTTTT. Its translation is CASRGSGGFFVTGELFF.

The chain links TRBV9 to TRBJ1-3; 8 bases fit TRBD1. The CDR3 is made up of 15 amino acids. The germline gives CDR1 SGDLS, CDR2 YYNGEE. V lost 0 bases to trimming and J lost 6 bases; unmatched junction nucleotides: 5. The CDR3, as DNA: TGTGCCAGCAGCGTAGGGACAGGGTACGAAAACACCATATATTTT. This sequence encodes CASSVGTGYENTIYF.

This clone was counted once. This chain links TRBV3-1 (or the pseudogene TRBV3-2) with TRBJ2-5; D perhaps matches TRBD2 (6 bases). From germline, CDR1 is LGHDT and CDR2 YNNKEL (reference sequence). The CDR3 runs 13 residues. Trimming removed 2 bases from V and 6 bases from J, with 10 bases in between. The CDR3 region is CASSQTTSKTQYF. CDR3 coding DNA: TGTGCCAGCAGCCAAACGACTAGTAAGACCCAGTACTTC.

This CDR3 is CASSQPSGGLAGTGELFF. The CDR3 DNA follows: TGCGCCAGCAGCCAACCTTCAGGGGGACTAGCGGGGACCGGGGAGCTGTTTTTT. The chain couples TRBV4-1 to TRBJ2-2; 13 bases map to TRBD2. Per the germline V gene, CDR1 is MGHRA and CDR2 is YSYEKL. V gave up 2 bases and J gave up 5 bases; unmatched junction bases: 8. The CDR3 runs 18 residues.

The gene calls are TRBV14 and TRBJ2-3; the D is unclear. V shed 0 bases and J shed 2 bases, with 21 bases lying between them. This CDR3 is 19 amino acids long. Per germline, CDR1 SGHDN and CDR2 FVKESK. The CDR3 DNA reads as TGTGCCAGCAGCCAAGAGAGGAGTAGGCTTCCTTCAATCACAGATACGCAGTATTTT. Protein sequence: CASSQERSRLPSITDTQYF.

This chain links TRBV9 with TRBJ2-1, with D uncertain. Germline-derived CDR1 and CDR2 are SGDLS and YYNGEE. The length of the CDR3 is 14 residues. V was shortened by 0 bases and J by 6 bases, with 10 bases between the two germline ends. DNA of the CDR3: TGTGCCAGCAGCGTAGCTGGGCAGGTCAATGAGCAGTTCTTC. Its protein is CASSVAGQVNEQFF.

DNA of the CDR3: TGTGCCAGCAGCTTAGGGGCAGGTACTGGAAACACCATATATTTT. This gives the protein CASSLGAGTGNTIYF. The V gene is TRBV7-9, the J gene TRBJ1-3; unclear D gene. The V and J ends lost 1 base and 2 bases respectively, with 9 bases between them. CDR1 is SEHNR, CDR2 FQNEAQ, per germline (reference sequence). The CDR3 spans 15 residues.

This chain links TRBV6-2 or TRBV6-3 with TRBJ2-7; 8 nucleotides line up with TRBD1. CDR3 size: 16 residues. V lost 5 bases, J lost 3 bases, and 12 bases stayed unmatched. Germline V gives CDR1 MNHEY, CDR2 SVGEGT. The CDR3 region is CASSPNFGTGNYEQYF. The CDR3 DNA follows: TGTGCCAGCAGTCCCAACTTCGGGACAGGAAACTACGAGCAGTACTTC.

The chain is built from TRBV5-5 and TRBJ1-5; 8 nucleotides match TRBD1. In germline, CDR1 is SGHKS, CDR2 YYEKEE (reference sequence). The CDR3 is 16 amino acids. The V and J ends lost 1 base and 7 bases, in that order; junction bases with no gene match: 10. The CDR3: CASSLLGGQGRQPQHF. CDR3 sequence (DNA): TGTGCCAGCAGCTTGTTGGGTGGACAGGGTCGACAGCCCCAGCATTTT. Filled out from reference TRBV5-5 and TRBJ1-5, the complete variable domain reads DAGVTQSPTHLIKTRGQQVTLRCSPISGHKSVSWYQQVLGQGPQFIFQYYEKEERGRGNFPDRFSARQFPNYSSELNVNALLLGDSALYLCASSLLGGQGRQPQHFGDGTRLSIL.

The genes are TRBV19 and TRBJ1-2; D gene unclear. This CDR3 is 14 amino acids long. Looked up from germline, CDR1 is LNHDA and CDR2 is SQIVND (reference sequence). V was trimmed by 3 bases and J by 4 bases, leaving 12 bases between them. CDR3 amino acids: CASSIWVAGYGYTF. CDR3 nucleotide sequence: TGTGCCAGTAGTATCTGGGTGGCGGGCTATGGCTACACCTTC.

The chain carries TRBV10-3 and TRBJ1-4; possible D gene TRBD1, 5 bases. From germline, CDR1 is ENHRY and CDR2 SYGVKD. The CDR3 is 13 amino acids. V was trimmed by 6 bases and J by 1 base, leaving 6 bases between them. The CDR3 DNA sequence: TGTGCCATCAGCAGGGAAACTAATGAAAAACTGTTTTTT. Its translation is CAISRETNEKLFF.

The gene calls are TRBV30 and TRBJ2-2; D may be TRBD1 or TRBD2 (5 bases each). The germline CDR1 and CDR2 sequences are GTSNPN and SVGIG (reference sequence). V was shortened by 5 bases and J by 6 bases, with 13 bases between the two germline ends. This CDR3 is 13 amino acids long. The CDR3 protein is CAWGTQVAGELFF. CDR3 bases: TGTGCCTGGGGGACGCAGGTGGCCGGGGAGCTGTTTTTT. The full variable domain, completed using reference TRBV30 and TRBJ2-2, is SQTIHQWPATLVQPVGSPLSLECTVEGTSNPNLYWYRQAAGRGLQLLFYSVGIGQISSEVPQNLSASRPQDRQFILSSKKLLLSDSGFYLCAWGTQVAGELFFGEGSRLTVL.

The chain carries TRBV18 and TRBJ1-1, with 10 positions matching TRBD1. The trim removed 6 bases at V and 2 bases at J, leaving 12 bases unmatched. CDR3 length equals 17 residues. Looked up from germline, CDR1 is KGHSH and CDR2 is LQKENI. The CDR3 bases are TGTGCCAGCTCGGCGAGCTGGACAGGGGGGACAAACACTGAAGCTTTCTTT. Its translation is CASSASWTGGTNTEAFF.

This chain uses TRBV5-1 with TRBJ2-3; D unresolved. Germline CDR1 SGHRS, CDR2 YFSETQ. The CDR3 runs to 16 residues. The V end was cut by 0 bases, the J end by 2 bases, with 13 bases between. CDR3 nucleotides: TGCGCCAGCAGCTTGGGGATACAGCCTAACACAGATACGCAGTATTTT. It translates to CASSLGIQPNTDTQYF.

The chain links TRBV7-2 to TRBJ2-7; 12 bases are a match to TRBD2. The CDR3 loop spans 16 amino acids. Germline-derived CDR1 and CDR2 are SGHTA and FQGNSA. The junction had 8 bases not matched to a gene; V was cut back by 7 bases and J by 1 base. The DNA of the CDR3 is TGTGCCAGCACCCCCGCACTAGCGGGGGGATCCTACGAGCAGTACTTC. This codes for CASTPALAGGSYEQYF.

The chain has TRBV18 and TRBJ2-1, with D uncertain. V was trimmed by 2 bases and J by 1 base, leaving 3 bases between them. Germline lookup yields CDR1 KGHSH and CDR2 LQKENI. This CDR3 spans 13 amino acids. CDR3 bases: TGTGCCAGCTCACCAGCGTCCTACAATGAGCAGTTCTTC. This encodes CASSPASYNEQFF. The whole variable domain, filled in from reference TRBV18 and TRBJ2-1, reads NAGVMQNPRHLVRRRGQEARLRCSPMKGHSHVYWYRQLPEEGLKFMVYLQKENIIDESGMPKERFSAEFPKEGPSILRIQQVVRGDSAAYFCASSPASYNEQFFGPGTRLTVL.

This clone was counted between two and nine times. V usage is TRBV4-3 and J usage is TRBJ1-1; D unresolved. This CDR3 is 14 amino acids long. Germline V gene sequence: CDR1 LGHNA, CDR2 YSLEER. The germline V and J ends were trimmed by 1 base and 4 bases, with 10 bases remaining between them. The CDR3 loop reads CASSQGLRSTEAFF. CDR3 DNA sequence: TGCGCCAGCAGCCAAGGTCTTCGGAGCACTGAAGCTTTCTTT.

The CDR3 loop is CASSDLGGTGELFF. The CDR3 DNA is TGTGCCAGCAGTGACCTCGGGGGTACCGGGGAGCTGTTTTTT. The V gene is TRBV6-1, the J gene TRBJ2-2; tentative D call: TRBD2 (6 bases). Germline assignment: CDR1 MNHNS and CDR2 SASEGT. This CDR3 contains 14 residues. V lost 3 bases, J lost 5 bases, and 10 bases lay in between.

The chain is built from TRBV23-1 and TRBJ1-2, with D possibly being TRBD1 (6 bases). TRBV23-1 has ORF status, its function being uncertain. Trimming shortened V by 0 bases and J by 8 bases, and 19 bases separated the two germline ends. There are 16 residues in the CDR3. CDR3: CASSQSCQGFPSGYTF. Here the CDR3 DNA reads TGCGCCAGCAGTCAATCTTGCCAGGGGTTCCCCTCGGGCTACACCTTC.

The CDR3 sequence: CASSFGGNNNEQFF. In DNA, the CDR3 is TGTGCCAGCAGCTTTGGCGGGAATAACAATGAGCAGTTCTTC. The chain has TRBV5-5 and TRBJ2-1; a possible D gene is TRBD2 (6 bases). V shed 2 bases and J shed 5 bases, with 11 bases lying between them. The V gene's germline CDR1 is SGHKS and CDR2 YYEKEE (reference sequence). The CDR3 loop spans 14 amino acids. The full variable domain, rest sourced from reference TRBV5-5 and TRBJ2-1, is DAGVTQSPTHLIKTRGQQVTLRCSPISGHKSVSWYQQVLGQGPQFIFQYYEKEERGRGNFPDRFSARQFPNYSSELNVNALLLGDSALYLCASSFGGNNNEQFFGPGTRLTVL.